The entry below describes one T cell receptor beta chain. This CDR3 is 15 amino acids long. The J segment lost 8 bases and the V segment lost 4 bases, leaving 8 bases of the junction unmatched. Germline CDR1 reads MDHEN; CDR2 reads SYDVKM. Authors' processing steps: Estimated nucleated cell counts came from reference gene primer amplification. Clones were sequenced by immunoSEQ multiplex PCR, and TCRdb holds only the in-frame ones, with some missing. That table gives V, J and clone size, and the DNA gave D and trimming. The sample has roughly 350,000 clones; around nine tenths are singletons. These data come from a study of blood T cell repertoires in COVID-19. Across the whole study: Italy, Spain and the United States were the sources of the convalescent and acute COVID-19 samples. T cells, B-cell-depleted T cells, or PBMCs provided the cDNA or gDNA that served as material.

The rearrangement uses TRBV28 and TRBJ2-1; 10 bases map to TRBD1. This receptor was obtained from a woman aged 50 to 60 with active or convalescent COVID-19. The sample comprised peripheral blood. The CDR3 DNA reads as TGTGCCAGCAGTTCCGGGACAGGGGCGATCGATGAGCAGTTCTTC. Residues: CASSSGTGAIDEQFF.